The 3 T cell receptor beta chains presented below share a single source sample, sequenced in a study of blood T cell repertoires in COVID-19. The repertoire was sequenced with immunoSEQ multiplex PCR; TCRdb's copy has only in-frame clones and lacks some. Among roughly 340,000 clones, 90% to 95% were seen once, and the ten largest hold about 3.5%. The specimen was peripheral blood. Receptors originate from a woman younger than 35 who had recovered from COVID-19.

V is TRBV10-3 and J is TRBJ2-5; 7 bases fit TRBD1. V lost 6 bases, J lost 3 bases, and 7 bases stayed unmatched. Germline assignment: CDR1 ENHRY and CDR2 SYGVKD. The CDR3 runs 14 residues. The CDR3, as DNA: TGTGCCATCAGCCCGGGACAGAATAAAGAGACCCAGTACTTC. Its protein product is CAISPGQNKETQYF.

This chain connects TRBV4-3 to TRBJ2-1; 10 nucleotides agree with TRBD2. The ends lost 3 bases at V and 5 bases at J; junction bases unmatched: 7. This CDR3 contains 16 residues. Germline CDR1 and CDR2: LGHNA and YSLEER. The CDR3 nucleotides read TGCGCCAGCAGCCACGCACTAGCGGGATACGACAATGAGCAGTTCTTC. Translated, it gives CASSHALAGYDNEQFF.

The chain employs TRBV27 and TRBJ1-4, with D perhaps TRBD1 (5 bases). V lost 6 bases and J lost 4, with 12 bases in between. This CDR3 has 14 residues. CDR1 MNHEY and CDR2 SMNVEV come from the germline V gene (reference sequence). The CDR3 DNA reads TGTGCCAGCAGAGAGTGGGGGGTTAATGAAAAACTGTTTTTT. Translating it yields CASREWGVNEKLFF.